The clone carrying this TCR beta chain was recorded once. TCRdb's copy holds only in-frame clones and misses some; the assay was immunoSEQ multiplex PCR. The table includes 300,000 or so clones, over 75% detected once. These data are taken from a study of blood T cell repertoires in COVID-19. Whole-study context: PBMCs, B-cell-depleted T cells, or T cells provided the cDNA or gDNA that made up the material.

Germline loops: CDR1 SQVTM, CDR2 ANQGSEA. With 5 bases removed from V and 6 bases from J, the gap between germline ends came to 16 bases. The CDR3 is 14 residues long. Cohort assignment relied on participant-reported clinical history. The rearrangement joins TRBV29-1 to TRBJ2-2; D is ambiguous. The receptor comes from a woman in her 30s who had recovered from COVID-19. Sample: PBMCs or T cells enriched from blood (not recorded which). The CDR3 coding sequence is TGCAGCGTTTCAATCGTTTACGGTTCCGGGGAGCTGTTTTTT. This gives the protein CSVSIVYGSGELFF.